This TCR beta chain was captured in a study of T cell repertoires in cytomegalovirus infection. Study-level background: A matching HLA type, together with CMV infection, was signaled by public TCR beta signatures.

Each CDR3 protein is one row after TCRdb ran MiXCR on the reads. The sample includes a few hundred thousand distinct CDR3 sequences, 22% of them seen just once. Study observations and caveats: The ex vivo response was dominated by HLA-C-restricted CMV-specific TCR beta clonotypes. Cumulative frequency (of public TCR beta family members) identified carriers of CMV plus the relevant HLA.

Note on this clonotype: Its antigen is unknown.

There are 16 residues in the CDR3. The V and J ends lost 3 bases and 3 bases, in that order; junction bases with no gene match: 8. The germline CDR1 and CDR2 sequences are KGHSH and LQKENI. The receptor was derived from a human donor in good health (CMV status not recorded). Some clones in this sample may be carry-over from other donors' samples. The chain couples TRBV18 to TRBJ1-5, with 7 nucleotides matching TRBD1. The sample was CD8+ T cells from PBMCs. Here the CDR3 reads CASSPRQGRLNQPQHF. The CDR3 coding sequence is TGTGCCAGCTCACCTAGACAGGGACGTCTCAATCAGCCCCAGCATTTT.